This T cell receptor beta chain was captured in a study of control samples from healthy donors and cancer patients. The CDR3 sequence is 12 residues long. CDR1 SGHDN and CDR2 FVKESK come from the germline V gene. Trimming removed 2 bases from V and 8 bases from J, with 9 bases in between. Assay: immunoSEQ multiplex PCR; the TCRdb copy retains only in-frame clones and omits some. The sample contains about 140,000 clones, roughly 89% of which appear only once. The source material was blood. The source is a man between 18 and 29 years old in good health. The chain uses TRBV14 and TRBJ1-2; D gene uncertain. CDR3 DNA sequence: TGTGCCAGCAGCCAATTTGGTGGCGGCTACACCTTC. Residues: CASSQFGGGYTF. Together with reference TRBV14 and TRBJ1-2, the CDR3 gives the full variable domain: EAGVTQFPSHSVIEKGQTVTLRCDPISGHDNLYWYRRVMGKEIKFLLHFVKESKQDESGMPNNRFLAERTGGTYSTLKVQPAELEDSGVYFCASSQFGGGYTFGSGTRLTVV.